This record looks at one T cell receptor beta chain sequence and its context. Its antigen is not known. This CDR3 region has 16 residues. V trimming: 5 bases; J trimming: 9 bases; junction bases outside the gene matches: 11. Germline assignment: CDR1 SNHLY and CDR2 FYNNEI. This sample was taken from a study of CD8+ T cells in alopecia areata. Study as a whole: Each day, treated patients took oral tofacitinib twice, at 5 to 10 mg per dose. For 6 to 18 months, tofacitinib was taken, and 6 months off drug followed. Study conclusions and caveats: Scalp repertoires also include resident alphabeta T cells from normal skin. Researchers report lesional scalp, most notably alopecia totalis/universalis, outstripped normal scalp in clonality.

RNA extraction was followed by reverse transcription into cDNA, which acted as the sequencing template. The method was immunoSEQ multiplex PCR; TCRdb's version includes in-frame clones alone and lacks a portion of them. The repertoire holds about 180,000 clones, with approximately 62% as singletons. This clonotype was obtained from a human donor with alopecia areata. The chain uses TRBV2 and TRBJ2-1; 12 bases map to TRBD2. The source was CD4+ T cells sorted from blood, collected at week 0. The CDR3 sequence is CASSLSVLAGGREQFF. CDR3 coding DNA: TGTGCCAGCAGTTTGAGTGTGCTAGCGGGGGGGCGTGAGCAGTTCTTC.